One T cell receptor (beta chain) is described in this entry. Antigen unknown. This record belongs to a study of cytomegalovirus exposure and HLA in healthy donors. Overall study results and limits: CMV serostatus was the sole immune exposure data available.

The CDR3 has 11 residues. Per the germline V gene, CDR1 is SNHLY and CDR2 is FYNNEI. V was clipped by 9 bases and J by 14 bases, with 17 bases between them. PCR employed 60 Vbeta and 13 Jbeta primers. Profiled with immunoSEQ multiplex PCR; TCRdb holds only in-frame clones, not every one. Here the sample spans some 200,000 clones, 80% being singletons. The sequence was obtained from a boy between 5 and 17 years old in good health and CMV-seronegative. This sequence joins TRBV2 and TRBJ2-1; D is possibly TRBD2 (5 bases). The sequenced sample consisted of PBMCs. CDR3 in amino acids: CASSGRSKKFF. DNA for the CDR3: TGTGCCAGTTCTGGGAGAAGCAAGAAGTTCTTC.